What follows are 23 T cell receptor beta chains derived from one specimen sequenced in a study of control samples from healthy donors and cancer patients (dated by TCRdb to the early 2020s). Library preparation was by the immunoSEQ multiplex PCR assay. TCRdb retrieved this table from immuneACCESS and kept in-frame rearrangements only. Not all clones are present; in checked studies, unresolved V genes account for under half, and no reason is known for the remainder. The sample profile shows just over 150,000 clones; approximately 94% of them were found once. The ten largest clones add up to about 9.3% of the sample. The sample was blood. The receptors originated from a woman aged 35 to 49 in good health.

The rearrangement links TRBV7-2 to TRBJ1-2; TRBD1 aligns across 9 bases. Per the germline V gene, CDR1 is SGHTA and CDR2 is FQGNSA. The CDR3 totals 15 residues. Losses at the gene ends were 2 bases for V and 4 bases for J; bases not matched to a gene: 5. CDR3 nucleotides: TGTGCCAGCAGCTTACCACAGGGGGCGAGCTATGGCTACACCTTC. The encoded protein is CASSLPQGASYGYTF. The full variable domain, completed using reference TRBV7-2 and TRBJ1-2, is GAGVSQSPSNKVTEKGKDVELRCDPISGHTALYWYRQSLGQGLEFLIYFQGNSAPDKSGLPSDRFSAERTGGSVSTLTIQRTQQEDSAVYLCASSLPQGASYGYTFGSGTRLTVV.

The rearrangement joins TRBV27 to TRBJ1-6; TRBD1 matches at 7 bases. V gave up 5 bases and J gave up 4 bases; unmatched junction bases: 17. Germline values: CDR1 MNHEY, CDR2 SMNVEV (reference sequence). The CDR3 consists of 19 residues. The CDR3 DNA reads as TGTGCCAGCAGTCCGAACATTAGACAGGGCGGCGGGTATAATTCACCCCTCCACTTT. Translating gives CASSPNIRQGGGYNSPLHF.

CDR3 nucleotides: TGCAGTGCTAAAGACACGGTCGAGCAGTACTTC. It translates to CSAKDTVEQYF. The rearrangement joins TRBV20-1 to TRBJ2-7, with D uncertain. The germline CDR1 and CDR2 sequences are DFQATT and SNEGSKA (reference sequence). The ends were cut back, 4 bases at V and 6 bases at J, with 10 bases in the middle. The CDR3 totals 11 residues.

V and J are TRBV7-9 and TRBJ2-3; possibly TRBD2 for D (5 bases). Germline V lookup: CDR1 SEHNR, CDR2 FQNEAQ (reference sequence). Trimming cost V 5 bases and J 5 bases, with 8 bases left between them. CDR3 length: 12 amino acids. In nucleotides, the CDR3 is TGTGCCAGCAGCCCCGAGGGAGATACGCAGTATTTT. This codes for CASSPEGDTQYF.

The chain combines TRBV6-1 with TRBJ1-5; TRBD1 matches 8 bases. V was clipped by 3 bases and J by 4 bases; unmatched bases: 5. Germline V CDR1 and CDR2: MNHNS, SASEGT. This CDR3 comprises 15 residues. CDR3 residues: CASSDRTGRNQPQHF. CDR3 DNA: TGTGCCAGCAGTGATCGGACAGGGAGGAATCAGCCCCAGCATTTT.

V gene TRBV5-1 combines with J gene TRBJ1-3, with TRBD1 matching over 7 bases. V lost 3 bases, J lost 2 bases, and 5 bases stayed unmatched. There are 15 residues in the CDR3. Germline V gene lookup returns CDR1 SGHRS and CDR2 YFSETQ. CDR3 DNA sequence: TGCGCCAGCAGCTGGAACAGGGGTCCTGGAAACACCATATATTTT. This translates into CASSWNRGPGNTIYF.

The chain couples TRBV6-6 to TRBJ1-6, with D hard to call. V was clipped by 6 bases and J by 8 bases, with 11 bases between them. The germline gives CDR1 MNHNY, CDR2 SVGAGI (reference sequence). The CDR3 runs to 13 residues. CDR3 in DNA: TGTGCCAGCAGCCCCCGGGAGGATTCACCCCTCCACTTT. Translated: CASSPREDSPLHF.

The genes are TRBV28 and TRBJ1-2, with D maybe TRBD1 (6 bases). The V and J ends lost 5 bases and 3 bases respectively, with 25 bases between them. Germline values: CDR1 MDHEN, CDR2 SYDVKM. This CDR3 contains 18 residues. CDR3 nucleotide sequence: TGTGCCAGCAGTCCAAACAACCGGGACACGGATGGAGACTATGGCTACACCTTC. Protein sequence: CASSPNNRDTDGDYGYTF.

V and J are TRBV7-8 and TRBJ1-1; D not resolved. CDR1 SGHVS and CDR2 FQNEAQ come from the germline V gene. V was clipped by 11 bases and J by 1 base, with 14 bases between them. The CDR3 has 13 amino acids. For the CDR3, the DNA is TGTGCCGGGAAGAACAGAGAGAACACTGAAGCTTTCTTT. Translating it yields CAGKNRENTEAFF.

This sequence joins TRBV4-3 and TRBJ1-1; the match to TRBD1 covers 8 bases. The germline V gene has CDR1 LGHNA and CDR2 YSLEER. Trimming cost V 8 bases and J 5 bases; bases outside gene matches: 10. The CDR3 spans 14 residues. Here the CDR3 DNA reads TGCGCCAGCCGGAGGCAGGGGGCGGGGACTGAAGCTTTCTTT. Translating gives CASRRQGAGTEAFF.

The J gene is TRBJ2-2, the V gene TRBV23-1, with D tentatively TRBD1 or TRBD2 (5 bases each). TRBV23-1 is an ORF; its function is uncertain. CDR3 size: 16 residues. Trimming took off 9 bases at V and 3 bases at J, with 20 bases between the two ends. CDR3 in DNA: TGCGCCAGTACCAGGGAGATGGGTCGGGACACCGGGGAGCTGTTTTTT. It encodes CASTREMGRDTGELFF.

The CDR3 sequence: CASSLGASGTIYTQYF. As DNA, the CDR3 is TGTGCCAGCAGCTTAGGGGCTAGCGGGACTATTTATACGCAGTATTTT. The chain joins TRBV7-6 to TRBJ2-3, with 9 bases identical to TRBD2. Germline-derived CDR1 and CDR2 are SGHVS and FNYEAQ. The CDR3 length is 16 residues. V lost 1 base to trimming and J lost 7 bases; unmatched junction nucleotides: 9.

The chain is built from TRBV5-5 and TRBJ1-1; TRBD1 is a possible D gene (5 bases). V lost 4 bases to trimming and J lost 1 base, with 11 bases between them. The CDR3 consists of 14 residues. The germline V gene has CDR1 SGHKS and CDR2 YYEKEE (reference sequence). CDR3 residues: CASSRGRENTEAFF. The CDR3 DNA follows: TGTGCCAGCAGCAGGGGACGGGAGAACACTGAAGCTTTCTTT.

The chain carries TRBV11-3 and TRBJ2-1; the D call may be TRBD1 or TRBD2 (5 bases each). V gave up 3 bases and J gave up 0 bases, with 12 bases separating them. Germline V gene lookup returns CDR1 SGHNT and CDR2 YENEEA. This CDR3 has 16 residues. The CDR3 sequence is CASSFRWGSSYNEQFF. The CDR3 DNA reads as TGTGCCAGCAGCTTTAGGTGGGGGAGCTCCTACAATGAGCAGTTCTTC.

The genes are TRBV19 and TRBJ2-5; no firm D call. The germline gives CDR1 LNHDA, CDR2 SQIVND (reference sequence). V lost 5 bases, J lost 5 bases, and 24 bases lay in between. This CDR3 is built from 17 residues. The CDR3 nucleotides read TGTGCCAGTAGTCCACAGCTCACCCTACCCCTCACGGAGACCCAGTACTTC. This sequence encodes CASSPQLTLPLTETQYF.

The J gene is TRBJ2-3, the V gene TRBV9; D gene unclear. The V and J ends lost 4 bases and 1 base respectively, with 10 bases between them. Germline CDR1 reads SGDLS; CDR2 reads YYNGEE. The CDR3 is made up of 14 amino acids. CDR3 nucleotide sequence: TGTGCCAGCAGCTTGCGATCAGGCACAGATACGCAGTATTTT. It translates to CASSLRSGTDTQYF.

The rearrangement joins TRBV27 to TRBJ1-2; a weak D match, TRBD1 (5 bases). CDR1 is MNHEY, CDR2 SMNVEV, per germline (reference sequence). Trimming took 5 bases from V and 2 from J, leaving 12 bases between them. The CDR3 consists of 14 residues. The CDR3 reads CASSPQAYNYGYTF. CDR3 coding DNA: TGTGCCAGCAGTCCACAGGCGTACAACTATGGCTACACCTTC.

The rearrangement uses TRBV5-6 and TRBJ1-6; maybe TRBD1 (6 bases). Germline CDR1 SGHDT, CDR2 YYEEEE. V was cut by 3 bases and J by 0 bases, with 13 bases left in between. There are 17 residues in the CDR3. CDR3 region: CASSSYRASSYNSPLHF. In nucleotides, the CDR3 is TGTGCCAGCAGCTCTTACAGGGCGAGCTCCTATAATTCACCCCTCCACTTT.

The gene calls are TRBV16 and TRBJ1-3; D perhaps matches TRBD1 (6 bases). In germline, CDR1 is KGHSY, CDR2 FQNENV. Trimming shortened V by 3 bases and J by 2 bases, and 17 bases separated the two germline ends. This CDR3 spans 17 amino acids. The CDR3 loop is CASSHGEGGNTGNTIYF. CDR3 DNA sequence: TGTGCCAGCAGCCATGGAGAGGGGGGAAATACTGGAAACACCATATATTTT.

The chain has TRBV3-1 (or the pseudogene TRBV3-2) and TRBJ2-7; 15 nucleotides line up with TRBD2. Germline assignment: CDR1 LGHDT and CDR2 YNNKEL (reference sequence). J was trimmed by 4 bases and V by 4 bases; bases with no gene match: 5. The CDR3 has 16 amino acids. Written as DNA, the CDR3 is TGTGCCAGCAGCCCTGGACTAGCGGGAGGGATATACGAGCAGTACTTC. Translating it yields CASSPGLAGGIYEQYF.

This clone was counted once. This chain connects TRBV4-1 to TRBJ1-3; no clear D gene. Germline V CDR1 and CDR2: MGHRA, YSYEKL. The ends were cut back, 0 bases at V and 1 base at J, with 4 bases in the middle. The CDR3 runs to 14 residues. CDR3 coding DNA: TGCGCCAGCAGCCAAGAGAGATCTGGAAACACCATATATTTT. Its protein is CASSQERSGNTIYF.

The chain carries TRBV7-3 and TRBJ2-5; 12 bases line up with TRBD1. From germline, CDR1 is SGHTA and CDR2 FQGTGA. This CDR3 contains 17 residues. J gave up 5 bases and V 2 bases, and 9 bases lay outside the gene matches. CDR3 in DNA: TGTGCCAGCAGCTTATCTGGGACAGGGGGCGCGGAGGAGACCCAGTACTTC. Translation: CASSLSGTGGAEETQYF.

To note about this clone: This CDR3 is also generated by other DNA sequences in the sample. V gene TRBV18 combines with J gene TRBJ1-4, with a tentative D call TRBD1 (5 bases). CDR1 and CDR2 from the germline V gene are KGHSH and LQKENI. The CDR3 runs to 14 residues. With 3 bases removed from V and 0 bases from J, the gap between germline ends came to 5 bases. The CDR3 here is CASSPGATNEKLFF. The DNA for the CDR3 is TGTGCCAGCTCACCGGGGGCAACTAATGAAAAACTGTTTTTT.